These T cell receptor beta chains were read from a single sample in a study of blood T cell repertoires in COVID-19. TCRdb keeps only in-frame clones here, not all; method: immunoSEQ multiplex PCR. The data show about 100,000 clones, with about 90% seen just once and 6.5% to 8% held by the top ten. Sequencing was performed on peripheral blood. The receptors originated from a man aged 25 to 40 in a cohort sampled during active COVID-19. CDR3s include the opening cysteine and the closing phenylalanine or tryptophan. D genes are given only for firm matches. The listing skips clone size in some rows; elsewhere it reads once, few, many or a size class.

v_call: TRBV18
j_call: TRBJ1-6
d_call: TRBD1
clone_size: few
cdr3_nt: TGTGCCAGCAACGACAGGGGGCTTTCACCCCTCCACTTT
cdr3_aa: CASNDRGLSPLHF

v_call: TRBV7-2
j_call: TRBJ2-5
d_call: .
clone_size: few
cdr3_nt: TGTGCCAGCAGCACGGCGGGTAGGCCCCAAGAGACCCAGTACTTC
cdr3_aa: CASSTAGRPQETQYF

v_call: TRBV11-2
j_call: TRBJ2-1
d_call: .
clone_size: .
cdr3_nt: TGTGCCAGCAGCCTGCCTCCTGGGTCAAGAGGTGAGCAGTTCTTC
cdr3_aa: CASSLPPGSRGEQFF

v_call: TRBV18
j_call: TRBJ2-5
d_call: .
clone_size: .
cdr3_nt: TGTGCCAGCTCACCGATAAAGGACAGCCAAGAGACCCAGTACTTC
cdr3_aa: CASSPIKDSQETQYF

v_call: TRBV19
j_call: TRBJ1-2
d_call: TRBD1
clone_size: few
cdr3_nt: TGTGCCAGTAGTATGCCCGGGACAGGGGACCGTGGCTACACCTTC
cdr3_aa: CASSMPGTGDRGYTF

v_call: TRBV18
j_call: TRBJ2-3
d_call: TRBD2
clone_size: .
cdr3_nt: TGTGCCAGCTCACCCTCCACCGGGACTAGCGACACAGATACGCAGTATTTT
cdr3_aa: CASSPSTGTSDTDTQYF

v_call: TRBV6-1
j_call: TRBJ2-7
d_call: TRBD1
clone_size: few
cdr3_nt: TGTGCCAGCAGTGACGGGACAGGCCACTCCTACGAGCAGTACTTC
cdr3_aa: CASSDGTGHSYEQYF

v_call: TRBV2
j_call: TRBJ2-7
d_call: .
clone_size: .
cdr3_nt: TGTGCCAGCAGTGAAGCGGGCGGCAGGGCCTACGAGCAGTACTTC
cdr3_aa: CASSEAGGRAYEQYF

v_call: TRBV4-1
j_call: TRBJ2-6
d_call: .
clone_size: .
cdr3_nt: TGCGCCAGCAGCCAGGAAGCAGGGGCTGGGGCCAACGTCCTGACTTTC
cdr3_aa: CASSQEAGAGANVLTF

v_call: TRBV3-1/TRBV3-2
j_call: TRBJ1-2
d_call: .
clone_size: .
cdr3_nt: TGTGCCAGCAGCCAAGCCGTGGGGAGGTATGGCTACACCTTC
cdr3_aa: CASSQAVGRYGYTF

v_call: TRBV11-2
j_call: TRBJ2-3
d_call: TRBD2
clone_size: .
cdr3_nt: TGTGCCAGCAGCTCCTATCGAGGCAAGCGGGGAATCACAGATACGCAGTATTTT
cdr3_aa: CASSSYRGKRGITDTQYF

v_call: TRBV6-5
j_call: TRBJ2-1
d_call: TRBD2
clone_size: .
cdr3_nt: TGTGCCAGCAGTTACGGGGGGGCCTACAATGAGCAGTTCTTC
cdr3_aa: CASSYGGAYNEQFF

v_call: TRBV7-3
j_call: TRBJ2-7
d_call: .
clone_size: .
cdr3_nt: TGTGCCAGCAGCTTATCCCTTGGACAGACCGAGCAGTACTTC
cdr3_aa: CASSLSLGQTEQYF

v_call: TRBV10-1
j_call: TRBJ2-4
d_call: TRBD1
clone_size: .
cdr3_nt: TGCGCCAGCAACCCGGGACAGGGGGTTGATCTAGCCAAAAACATTCAGTACTTC
cdr3_aa: CASNPGQGVDLAKNIQYF

v_call: TRBV4-3
j_call: TRBJ2-1
d_call: .
clone_size: .
cdr3_nt: TGCGCCAGCAGCCAAGATCTTCTCTACAATGAGCAGTTCTTC
cdr3_aa: CASSQDLLYNEQFF

v_call: TRBV18
j_call: TRBJ2-3
d_call: TRBD2
clone_size: .
cdr3_nt: TGTGCCAGCTCACCAGCGGGGGTCAACTACCCCACAGATACGCAGTATTTT
cdr3_aa: CASSPAGVNYPTDTQYF

v_call: TRBV13
j_call: TRBJ1-3
d_call: .
clone_size: .
cdr3_nt: TGTGCCAGCAGCACCCCGCGACAGGAGGAGACTGGAAACACCATATATTTT
cdr3_aa: CASSTPRQEETGNTIYF

v_call: TRBV5-8
j_call: TRBJ1-5
d_call: .
clone_size: .
cdr3_nt: TGTGCCAGCAGCTTCAACGGGGAACAGCCCCAGCATTTT
cdr3_aa: CASSFNGEQPQHF

v_call: TRBV21-1
j_call: TRBJ2-1
d_call: .
clone_size: .
cdr3_nt: TGTGCCAGCAGCAATAGACAGGGAGGCTACAATGAGCAGTTCTTC
cdr3_aa: CASSNRQGGYNEQFF

v_call: TRBV11-2
j_call: TRBJ2-1
d_call: .
clone_size: once
cdr3_nt: TGTGCCAGCAGCTTATCCGGGGAAATGGATGAGCAGTTCTTC
cdr3_aa: CASSLSGEMDEQFF

v_call: TRBV24-1
j_call: TRBJ1-4
d_call: TRBD1
clone_size: .
cdr3_nt: TGTGCCACCAGTGACAACAGGGGGGCTAATGAAAAACTGTTTTTT
cdr3_aa: CATSDNRGANEKLFF

v_call: TRBV6-4
j_call: TRBJ1-2
d_call: TRBD1
clone_size: .
cdr3_nt: TGTGCCAGCAGCCCCGGGACAGGGGGAGGCTATGGCTACACCTTC
cdr3_aa: CASSPGTGGGYGYTF

v_call: TRBV10-3
j_call: TRBJ2-1
d_call: TRBD2
clone_size: .
cdr3_nt: TGTGCCATCACTTCGACTAGCGGAACCTACAATGAGCAGTTCTTC
cdr3_aa: CAITSTSGTYNEQFF

v_call: TRBV6-5
j_call: TRBJ1-1
d_call: .
clone_size: .
cdr3_nt: TGTGCCAGCAGACCTGAGGATCCTTACACTGAAGCTTTCTTT
cdr3_aa: CASRPEDPYTEAFF

v_call: TRBV15
j_call: TRBJ2-3
d_call: .
clone_size: .
cdr3_nt: TGTGCCACCAGCAGAGATCGGGTCCGAGGCACAGATACGCAGTATTTT
cdr3_aa: CATSRDRVRGTDTQYF

v_call: TRBV5-4
j_call: TRBJ2-7
d_call: TRBD1
clone_size: .
cdr3_nt: TGTGCCAGCAGCTTGGCCGAAGGACAGGGCGCCTACGAGCAGTACTTC
cdr3_aa: CASSLAEGQGAYEQYF

v_call: TRBV7-2
j_call: TRBJ1-2
d_call: .
clone_size: once
cdr3_nt: TGTGCCAGCAGCGGACCGCCTGGAGGAGGGGCCTATGGCTACACCTTC
cdr3_aa: CASSGPPGGGAYGYTF

v_call: TRBV5-4
j_call: TRBJ2-1
d_call: TRBD2
clone_size: .
cdr3_nt: TGTGCCAGCAGCTTGTCGACTAGCGGGTGGAATGAGCAGTTCTTC
cdr3_aa: CASSLSTSGWNEQFF

v_call: TRBV27
j_call: TRBJ1-2
d_call: .
clone_size: .
cdr3_nt: TGTGCCAGCAGTACCCGTTCAGGGGATCGTGGCTACACCTTC
cdr3_aa: CASSTRSGDRGYTF

v_call: TRBV6-5
j_call: TRBJ2-7
d_call: TRBD1
clone_size: .
cdr3_nt: TGTGCCAGCAGGATCGGACGGACAGGGACGAACGAGCAGTACTTC
cdr3_aa: CASRIGRTGTNEQYF

v_call: TRBV10-2
j_call: TRBJ1-3
d_call: TRBD1
clone_size: .
cdr3_nt: TGCGCCAGCAGTGAAACAGGGGGCAGAAACACCATATATTTT
cdr3_aa: CASSETGGRNTIYF

v_call: TRBV11-2
j_call: TRBJ2-7
d_call: .
clone_size: .
cdr3_nt: TGTGCCAGCAGCTTAGATAGGACAGAAGGCTACGAGCAGTACTTC
cdr3_aa: CASSLDRTEGYEQYF

v_call: TRBV11-2
j_call: TRBJ2-7
d_call: TRBD2
clone_size: once
cdr3_nt: TGTGCCAGCAGCGCCGGGGGGGGCCGGTACGAGCAGTACTTC
cdr3_aa: CASSAGGGRYEQYF

v_call: TRBV29-1
j_call: TRBJ2-7
d_call: TRBD1
clone_size: .
cdr3_nt: TGCAGCGCTGCGGGACAGGGAGAATACGAGCAGTACTTC
cdr3_aa: CSAAGQGEYEQYF

v_call: TRBV4-1
j_call: TRBJ1-1
d_call: .
clone_size: .
cdr3_nt: TGCGCCAGCAGCCAAGGCGGTTTGAGGGTGAACACTGAAGCTTTCTTT
cdr3_aa: CASSQGGLRVNTEAFF

v_call: TRBV3-1/TRBV3-2
j_call: TRBJ1-6
d_call: .
clone_size: .
cdr3_nt: TGTGCCAGCAGCCAAGGTCTACCGCGCGGAAATTCACCCCTCCACTTT
cdr3_aa: CASSQGLPRGNSPLHF

v_call: TRBV29-1
j_call: TRBJ1-2
d_call: .
clone_size: .
cdr3_nt: TGCGACGATGGGGGCCCCGGGGGCTACACCTTC
cdr3_aa: CDDGGPGGYTF

v_call: TRBV28
j_call: TRBJ1-5
d_call: TRBD1
clone_size: .
cdr3_nt: TGTGCCAGCAGCTTGACAGGGATGGGGTTGCAGCCCCAGCATTTT
cdr3_aa: CASSLTGMGLQPQHF

v_call: TRBV3-1/TRBV3-2
j_call: TRBJ1-6
d_call: TRBD1
clone_size: .
cdr3_nt: TGTGCCAGCAGCCAGGGGGACAGTAATTCACCCCTCCACTTT
cdr3_aa: CASSQGDSNSPLHF

v_call: TRBV5-1
j_call: TRBJ2-1
d_call: TRBD2
clone_size: .
cdr3_nt: TGCGCCAGCAGCTTGGGGTCGCGGGGGGTCGTAAATGAGCAGTTCTTC
cdr3_aa: CASSLGSRGVVNEQFF